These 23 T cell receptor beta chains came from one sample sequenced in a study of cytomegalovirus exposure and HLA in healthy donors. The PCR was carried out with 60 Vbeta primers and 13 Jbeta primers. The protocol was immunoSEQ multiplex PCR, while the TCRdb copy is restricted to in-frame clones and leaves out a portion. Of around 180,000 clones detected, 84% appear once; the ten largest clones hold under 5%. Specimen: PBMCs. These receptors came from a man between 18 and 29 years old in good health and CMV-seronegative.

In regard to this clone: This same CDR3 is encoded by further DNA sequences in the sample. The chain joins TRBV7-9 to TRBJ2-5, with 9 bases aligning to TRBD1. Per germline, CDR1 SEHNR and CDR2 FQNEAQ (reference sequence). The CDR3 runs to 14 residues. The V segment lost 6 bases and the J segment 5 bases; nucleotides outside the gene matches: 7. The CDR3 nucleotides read TGTGCCAGCAGTTCCGGGACAGGGATGGAGACCCAGTACTTC. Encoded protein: CASSSGTGMETQYF.

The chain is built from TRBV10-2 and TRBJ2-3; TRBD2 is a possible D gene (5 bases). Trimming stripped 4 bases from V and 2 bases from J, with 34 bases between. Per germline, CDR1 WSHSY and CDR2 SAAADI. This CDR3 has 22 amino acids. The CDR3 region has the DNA TGCGCCAGCAGTGTGAGATTCTTTCCTCCTCAGAGACTATTGCCCACCACAGATACGCAGTATTTT. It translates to CASSVRFFPPQRLLPTTDTQYF.

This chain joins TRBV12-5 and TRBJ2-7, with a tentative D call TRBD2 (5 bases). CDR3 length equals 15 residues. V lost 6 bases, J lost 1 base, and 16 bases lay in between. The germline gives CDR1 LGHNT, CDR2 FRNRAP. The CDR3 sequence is CASGPHQRGSYEQYF. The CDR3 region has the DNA TGTGCTAGTGGCCCACATCAACGAGGGTCCTACGAGCAGTACTTC.

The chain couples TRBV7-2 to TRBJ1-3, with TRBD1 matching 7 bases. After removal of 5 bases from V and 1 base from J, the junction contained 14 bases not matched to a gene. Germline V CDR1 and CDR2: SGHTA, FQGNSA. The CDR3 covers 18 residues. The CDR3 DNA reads TGTGCCAGCAGCCCTGGGACAGTTATCATAGGATCTGGAAACACCATATATTTT. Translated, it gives CASSPGTVIIGSGNTIYF.

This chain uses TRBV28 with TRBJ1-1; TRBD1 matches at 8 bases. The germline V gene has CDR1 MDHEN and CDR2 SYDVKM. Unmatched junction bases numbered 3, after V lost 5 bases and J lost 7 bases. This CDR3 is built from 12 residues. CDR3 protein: CASSPGQGEAFF. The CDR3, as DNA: TGTGCCAGCAGTCCCGGACAGGGTGAAGCTTTCTTT.

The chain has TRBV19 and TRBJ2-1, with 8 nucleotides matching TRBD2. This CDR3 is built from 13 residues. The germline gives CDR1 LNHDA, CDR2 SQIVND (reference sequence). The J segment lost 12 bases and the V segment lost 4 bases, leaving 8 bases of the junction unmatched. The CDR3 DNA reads TGTGCCAGTAGTAATTCGGGAGGGGGAGGGCAGTTCTTC. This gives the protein CASSNSGGGGQFF.

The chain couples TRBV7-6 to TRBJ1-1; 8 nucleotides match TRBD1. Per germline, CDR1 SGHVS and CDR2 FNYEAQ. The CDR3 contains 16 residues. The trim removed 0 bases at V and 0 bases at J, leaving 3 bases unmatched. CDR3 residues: CASSLAAGGMNTEAFF. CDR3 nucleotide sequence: TGTGCCAGCAGCTTAGCTGCAGGGGGCATGAACACTGAAGCTTTCTTT.

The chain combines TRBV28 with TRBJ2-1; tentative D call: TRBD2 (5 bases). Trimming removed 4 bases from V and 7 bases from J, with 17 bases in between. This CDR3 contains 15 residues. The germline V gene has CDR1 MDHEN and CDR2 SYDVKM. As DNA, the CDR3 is TGTGCCAGCAGTTCCCCTCGGGAAGGTCTGAATGAGCAGTTCTTC. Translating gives CASSSPREGLNEQFF. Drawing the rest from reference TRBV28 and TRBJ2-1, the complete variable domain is DVKVTQSSRYLVKRTGEKVFLECVQDMDHENMFWYRQDPGLGLRLIYFSYDVKMKEKGDIPEGYSVSREKKERFSLILESASTNQTSMYLCASSSPREGLNEQFFGPGTRLTVL.

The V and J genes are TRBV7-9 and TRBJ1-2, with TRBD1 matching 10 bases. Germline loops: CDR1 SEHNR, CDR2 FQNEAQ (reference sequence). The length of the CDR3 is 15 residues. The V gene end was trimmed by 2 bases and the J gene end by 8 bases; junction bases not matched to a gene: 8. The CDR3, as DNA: TGTGCCAGCAGCTTATTGGGGACAGGGGAATTGGGCTACACCTTC. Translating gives CASSLLGTGELGYTF.

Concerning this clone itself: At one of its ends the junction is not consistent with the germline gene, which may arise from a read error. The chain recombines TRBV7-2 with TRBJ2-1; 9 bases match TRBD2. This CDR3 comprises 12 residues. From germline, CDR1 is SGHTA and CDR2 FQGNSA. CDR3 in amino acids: CASSLEGGRAVF. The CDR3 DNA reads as TGTGCCAGCAGCTTAGAAGGCGGGAGGGCGGTCTTC.

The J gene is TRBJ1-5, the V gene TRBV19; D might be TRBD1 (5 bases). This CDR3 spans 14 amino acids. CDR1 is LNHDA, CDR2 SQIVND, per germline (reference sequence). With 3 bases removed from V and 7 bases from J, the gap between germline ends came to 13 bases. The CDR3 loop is CASSMGLRGQPQHF. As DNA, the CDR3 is TGTGCCAGTAGTATGGGACTCCGGGGGCAGCCCCAGCATTTT.

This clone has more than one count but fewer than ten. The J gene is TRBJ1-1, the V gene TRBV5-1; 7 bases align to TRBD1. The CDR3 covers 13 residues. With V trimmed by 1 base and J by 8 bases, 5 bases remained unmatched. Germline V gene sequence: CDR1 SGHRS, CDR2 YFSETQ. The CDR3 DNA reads TGCGCCAGCAGCTTGAAGCAGGGGGGAGAAGCTTTCTTT. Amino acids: CASSLKQGGEAFF. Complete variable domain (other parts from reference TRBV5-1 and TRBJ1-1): KAGVTQTPRYLIKTRGQQVTLSCSPISGHRSVSWYQQTPGQGLQFLFEYFSETQRNKGNFPGRFSGRQFSNSRSEMNVSTLELGDSALYLCASSLKQGGEAFFGQGTRLTVV.

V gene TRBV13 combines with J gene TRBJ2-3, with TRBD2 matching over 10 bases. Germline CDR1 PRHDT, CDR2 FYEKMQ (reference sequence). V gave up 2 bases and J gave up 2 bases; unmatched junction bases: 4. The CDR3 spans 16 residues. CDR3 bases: TGTGCCAGCAGCTTACGGACTAGCGGAGACACAGATACGCAGTATTTT. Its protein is CASSLRTSGDTDTQYF. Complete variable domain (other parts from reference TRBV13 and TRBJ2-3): AAGVIQSPRHLIKEKRETATLKCYPIPRHDTVYWYQQGPGQDPQFLISFYEKMQSDKGSIPDRFSAQQFSDYHSELNMSSLELGDSALYFCASSLRTSGDTDTQYFGPGTRLTVL.

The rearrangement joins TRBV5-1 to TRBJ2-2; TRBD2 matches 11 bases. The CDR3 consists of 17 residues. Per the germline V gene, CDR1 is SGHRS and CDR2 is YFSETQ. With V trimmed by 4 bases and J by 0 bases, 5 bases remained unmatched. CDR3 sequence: CASSLLAGGPNTGELFF. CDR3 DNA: TGCGCCAGCAGCCTCCTAGCGGGGGGCCCGAACACCGGGGAGCTGTTTTTT.

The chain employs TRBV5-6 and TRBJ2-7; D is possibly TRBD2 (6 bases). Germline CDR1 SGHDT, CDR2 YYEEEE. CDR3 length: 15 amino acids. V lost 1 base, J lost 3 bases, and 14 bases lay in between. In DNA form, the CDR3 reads TGTGCCAGCAGCTTGCGGGGGATTGTTTACTACGAGCAGTACTTC. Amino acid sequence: CASSLRGIVYYEQYF.

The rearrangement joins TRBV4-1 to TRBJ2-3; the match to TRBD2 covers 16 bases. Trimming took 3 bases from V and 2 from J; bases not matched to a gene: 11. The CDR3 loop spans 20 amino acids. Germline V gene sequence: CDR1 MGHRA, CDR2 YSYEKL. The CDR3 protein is CASSHGQGTSGRVVTDTQYF. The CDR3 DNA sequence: TGCGCCAGCAGCCATGGGCAAGGGACTAGCGGGAGGGTTGTCACAGATACGCAGTATTTT.

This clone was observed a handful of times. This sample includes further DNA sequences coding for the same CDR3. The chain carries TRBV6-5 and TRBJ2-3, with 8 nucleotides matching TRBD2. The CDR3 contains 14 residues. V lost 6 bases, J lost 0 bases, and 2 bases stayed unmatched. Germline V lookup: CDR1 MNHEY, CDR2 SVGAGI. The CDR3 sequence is CASSPSGSTDTQYF. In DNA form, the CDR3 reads TGTGCCAGCAGCCCTAGCGGGAGCACAGATACGCAGTATTTT.

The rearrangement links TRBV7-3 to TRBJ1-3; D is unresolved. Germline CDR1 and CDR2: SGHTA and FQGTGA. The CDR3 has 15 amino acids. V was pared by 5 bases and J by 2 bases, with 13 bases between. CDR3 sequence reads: CASSVRGIPGNTIYF. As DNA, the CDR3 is TGTGCCAGCAGCGTCCGCGGTATCCCTGGAAACACCATATATTTT.

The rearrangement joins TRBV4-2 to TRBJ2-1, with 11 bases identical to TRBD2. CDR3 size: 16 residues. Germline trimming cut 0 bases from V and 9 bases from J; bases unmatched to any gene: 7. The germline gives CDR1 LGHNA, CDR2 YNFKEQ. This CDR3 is CASSQDLTSGGSEQFF. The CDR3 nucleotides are TGTGCCAGCAGCCAAGATTTAACTAGCGGGGGTAGTGAGCAGTTCTTC.

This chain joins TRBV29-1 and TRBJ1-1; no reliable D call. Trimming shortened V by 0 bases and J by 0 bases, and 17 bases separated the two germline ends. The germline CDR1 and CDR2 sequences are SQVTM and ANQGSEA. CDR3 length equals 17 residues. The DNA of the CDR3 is TGCAGCGTTGAAGATCGAGGGAAGACGACAATGAACACTGAAGCTTTCTTT. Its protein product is CSVEDRGKTTMNTEAFF. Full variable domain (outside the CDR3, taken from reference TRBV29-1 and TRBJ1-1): SAVISQKPSRDICQRGTSLTIQCQVDSQVTMMFWYRQQPGQSLTLIATANQGSEATYESGFVIDKFPISRPNLTFSTLTVSNMSPEDSSIYLCSVEDRGKTTMNTEAFFGQGTRLTVV.

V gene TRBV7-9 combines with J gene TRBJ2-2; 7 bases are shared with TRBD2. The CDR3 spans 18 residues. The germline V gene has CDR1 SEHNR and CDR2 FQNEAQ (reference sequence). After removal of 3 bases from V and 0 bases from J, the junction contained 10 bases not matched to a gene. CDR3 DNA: TGTGCCAGCAGCTTGGTACCAGCGGGATCTGCGAACACCGGGGAGCTGTTTTTT. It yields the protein CASSLVPAGSANTGELFF.

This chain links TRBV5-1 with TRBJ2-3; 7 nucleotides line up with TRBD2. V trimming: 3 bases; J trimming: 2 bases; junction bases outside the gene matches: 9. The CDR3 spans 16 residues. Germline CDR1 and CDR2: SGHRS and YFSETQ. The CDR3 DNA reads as TGCGCCAGCAGCTGGTGGGCGGGGGACCTCACAGATACGCAGTATTTT. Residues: CASSWWAGDLTDTQYF.

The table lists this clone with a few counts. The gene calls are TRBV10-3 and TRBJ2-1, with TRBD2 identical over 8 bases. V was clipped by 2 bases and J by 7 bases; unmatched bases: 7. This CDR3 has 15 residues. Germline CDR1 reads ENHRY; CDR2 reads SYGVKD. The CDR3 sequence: CAISEIERERNEQFF. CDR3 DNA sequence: TGTGCCATCAGTGAGATCGAGCGGGAGAGGAATGAGCAGTTCTTC.